Below, one T cell receptor beta chain is given with its context. Its antigen is undetermined. Clones were read by immunoSEQ multiplex PCR, and TCRdb kept only the in-frame ones, dropping some. The repertoire has 35,000 or so clones, around 83% of them found once; the top ten carry approximately 7%. CD4 enrichment then naive enrichment separated naive from memory CD4+ cells. Sorted naive or memory CD4+ cells met CEF peptides for 9 to 11 days. The source of the sample is a study of CD4 T cells in relation to SARS-CoV-2 and coronaviruses. For the study at large: TCR beta CDR3s were sequenced after roughly nine-day antigen culture of PBMCs.

This CDR3 has 14 amino acids. Germline V gene sequence: CDR1 SNHLY, CDR2 FYNNEI. V was cut by 6 bases and J by 5 bases, with 16 bases left in between. General observations from the study: SARS-CoV-2-driven expansion was significantly weaker in crossreactive than monoreactive clones.

The sample comprised naive CD4+ T cells from PBMCs, cultured in vitro. Described subset: naive CD4+ T cells isolated by negative enrichment. The rearrangement uses TRBV2 and TRBJ2-5; D possibly matches TRBD1 or TRBD2 (5 bases each). This TCR derives from an adult with COVID-19. CDR3 amino acids: CASRPGTYVETQYF. The CDR3 DNA follows: TGTGCCAGCAGGCCCGGGACCTATGTGGAGACCCAGTACTTC.